The 28 T cell receptor beta chains listed next were all sequenced from one sample in a study of prognosis after radiotherapy for stage I lung cancer listed by TCRdb under 2021. Sequencing relied on an Illumina HiSeq 3000. Two rounds of multiplex PCR were performed to amplify the TCR beta CDR3 region from genomic DNA. In the first PCR round, primers specific to each TRBV and TRBJ gene were used, and the primer sequences were filed in Chinese patent CN105087789A. TCRdb redid the processing of the public reads, applying fastp at Q25 and MiXCR, and retained in-frame beta chains. Each entry is one CDR3 protein sequence, shown with its most common DNA and genes. Here the sample has tens of thousands of distinct CDR3 sequences; about 41% occur a single time. The ten largest clones add up to 25% to 35% of the sample. Material: PBMCs, obtained before or after stereotactic body radiation therapy (not recorded which). These receptors were collected from a donor aged 50 or older with non-small cell lung cancer.

This clonotype was counted many times. V gene TRBV9 combines with J gene TRBJ2-5; 10 bases map to TRBD2. Unmatched junction bases numbered 5, after V lost 0 bases and J lost 0 bases. This CDR3 comprises 17 residues. Germline V gene sequence: CDR1 SGDLS, CDR2 YYNGEE. CDR3 sequence: CASSVGGSGRYQETQYF. DNA of the CDR3: TGTGCCAGCAGCGTAGGGGGTAGCGGGAGGTACCAAGAGACCCAGTACTTC.

Many counts were recorded for this clonotype. V and J are TRBV14 and TRBJ2-7; D is ambiguous. Between the trimmed V and J ends, which lost 0 bases and 3 bases, there was a span of 9 bases. The CDR3 is 14 amino acids. Germline CDR1 reads SGHDN; CDR2 reads FVKESK. The CDR3 nucleotides read TGTGCCAGCAGCCAAGATCCCGTTTACTACGAGCAGTACTTC. It yields the protein CASSQDPVYYEQYF.

This clonotype was seen at least ten times. In DNA, the CDR3 is TGTGCCAGCAGCTTGGAACCCAACACCGGGGAGCTGTTTTTT. Its translation: CASSLEPNTGELFF. The chain is built from TRBV5-5 and TRBJ2-2, with D unclear. Trimming took off 0 bases at V and 2 bases at J, with 5 bases between the two ends. Germline lookup yields CDR1 SGHKS and CDR2 YYEKEE (reference sequence). The CDR3 is 14 residues long.

The J gene is TRBJ2-3, the V gene TRBV5-1; tentatively, D is TRBD1 (5 bases). The CDR3 runs to 14 residues. Trimming removed 0 bases from V and 1 base from J, with 6 bases in between. The V gene's germline CDR1 is SGHRS and CDR2 YFSETQ. CDR3 in DNA: TGCGCCAGCAGCTTGGAAGGGGGCACAGATACGCAGTATTTT. Residues: CASSLEGGTDTQYF.

About this clonotype itself: Only one base separates this from a far larger clonotype, so it likely reflects a read error. For the CDR3, the DNA is TGTGCCAGCAACCCTCCGGGGGCCGCCTACGAGCAGTACTTC. It yields the protein CASNPPGAAYEQYF. The rearrangement links TRBV7-2 to TRBJ2-7, with D perhaps TRBD1 or TRBD2 (6 bases each). Trimming took off 7 bases at V and 2 bases at J, with 15 bases between the two ends. The CDR3 contains 14 residues. The germline CDR1 and CDR2 sequences are SGHTA and FQGNSA.

As regards this clonotype: This could be a read error, since a much larger clone is one nucleotide away. The chain carries TRBV10-3 and TRBJ2-2; 8 nucleotides agree with TRBD2. In germline, CDR1 is ENHRY, CDR2 SYGVKD. Trimming took 7 bases from V and 7 from J; bases not matched to a gene: 5. The CDR3 loop spans 13 amino acids. This CDR3 is CAITPSGYGELFF. The CDR3 DNA sequence: TGTGCCATCACCCCTAGCGGGTACGGGGAGCTGTTTTTT.

This clonotype was observed many times. This chain links TRBV6-1 with TRBJ2-1, with D hard to call. The germline V gene has CDR1 MNHNS and CDR2 SASEGT. The CDR3 contains 11 residues. V was clipped by 6 bases and J by 10 bases, with 10 bases between them. The CDR3 protein is CASRFLGEQFF. DNA of the CDR3: TGTGCCAGCAGATTCCTAGGGGAGCAGTTCTTC.

This clonotype came up many times. The rearrangement joins TRBV7-2 to TRBJ2-7; perhaps TRBD2 as D (6 bases). This CDR3 is 15 amino acids long. With 1 base removed from V and 0 bases from J, the gap between germline ends came to 10 bases. Germline V CDR1 and CDR2: SGHTA, FQGNSA. As DNA, the CDR3 is TGTGCCAGCAGCTTAGGAGTGGGACTCTCCTACGAGCAGTACTTC. Protein: CASSLGVGLSYEQYF.

The table lists this clonotype with many counts. The gene calls are TRBV11-2 and TRBJ1-3; TRBD1 matches 7 bases. This CDR3 comprises 15 residues. Germline CDR1 SGHAT, CDR2 FQNNGV. V was pared by 5 bases and J by 0 bases, with 4 bases of the junction left unmatched. This CDR3 is CASSPDRISGNTIYF. The DNA of the CDR3 is TGTGCCAGCAGCCCGGACAGGATCTCTGGAAACACCATATATTTT.

This clonotype was found many times. The chain combines TRBV3-1 with TRBJ1-5; weak D call: TRBD1 (5 bases). Trimming pared 0 bases from V and 6 bases from J, leaving 9 bases between. The V gene's germline CDR1 is LGHDT and CDR2 YNNKEL (reference sequence). The CDR3 has 14 residues. Here the CDR3 reads CASSQDVRGQPQHF. The CDR3 DNA follows: TGTGCCAGCAGCCAAGACGTAAGGGGTCAGCCCCAGCATTTT.

This clonotype is classed as medium-sized (0.01 to 0.1%). V usage is TRBV12-3 or TRBV12-4 and J usage is TRBJ1-2; D is uncertain. This CDR3 has 12 residues. V gave up 3 bases and J gave up 4 bases, with 6 bases separating them. This chain's CDR3 is CASSFRGYGYTF. The CDR3 DNA reads as TGTGCCAGCAGTTTCCGGGGCTATGGCTACACCTTC.

This clonotype was counted only a few times. This may come from a read error, since a much larger clone is one base off. V is TRBV7-9 and J is TRBJ2-6, with 10 bases identical to TRBD2. The CDR3 is made up of 18 amino acids. The junction had 7 bases not matched to a gene; V was cut back by 5 bases and J by 0 bases. Germline CDR1 and CDR2: SEHNR and FQNEAQ (reference sequence). CDR3 in amino acids: CASSTGLADYSGANVLTF. CDR3 DNA: TGTGCCAGCAGCACAGGACTAGCGGACTACTCTGGGGCCAACGTCCTGACTTTC. Full variable domain (remainder filled in from reference TRBV7-9 and TRBJ2-6): DTGVSQNPRHKITKRGQNVTFRCDPISEHNRLYWYRQTLGQGPEFLTYFQNEAQLEKSRLLSDRFSAERPKGSFSTLEIQRTEQGDSAMYLCASSTGLADYSGANVLTFGAGSRLTVL.

This clonotype was counted between two and nine times. One base away lies a much larger clone, so this may be a sequencing read error. The J gene is TRBJ2-3, the V gene TRBV20-1; 13 nucleotides line up with TRBD2. CDR3 length: 15 amino acids. Germline V gives CDR1 DFQATT, CDR2 SNEGSKA (reference sequence). With 8 bases clipped from V and 4 bases from J, the junction kept 9 bases outside the gene matches. CDR3 DNA sequence: TGCAGTCCCTTCACTAGCGGGAGGGCCGCAGATACGCAGTATTTT. It specifies CSPFTSGRAADTQYF.

This rearrangement joins TRBV7-2 to TRBJ2-1, with D possibly matching TRBD2 (5 bases). Trimming cost V 5 bases and J 7 bases, with 15 bases left between them. CDR1 and CDR2 from the germline V gene are SGHTA and FQGNSA. The CDR3 spans 14 residues. CDR3: CASSTFLRDNEQFF. CDR3 nucleotides: TGTGCCAGCAGCACATTTTTGAGGGATAATGAGCAGTTCTTC.

The chain employs TRBV4-3 and TRBJ2-4; perhaps TRBD2 as D (5 bases). Germline V lookup: CDR1 LGHNA, CDR2 YSLEER. The V end was cut by 0 bases, the J end by 3 bases, with 12 bases between. The CDR3 covers 16 residues. CDR3 region: CASSQEFMGSKNIQYF. CDR3 nucleotide sequence: TGCGCCAGCAGCCAAGAATTTATGGGGAGCAAAAACATTCAGTACTTC.

This clonotype was counted many times. J is TRBJ2-5 and V is TRBV5-1; D call uncertain. V lost 4 bases to trimming and J lost 3 bases, with 10 bases between them. The CDR3 runs 13 residues. Germline V lookup: CDR1 SGHRS, CDR2 YFSETQ. The CDR3 sequence is CASSIGPEETQYF. CDR3 nucleotides: TGCGCCAGCAGCATAGGACCAGAAGAGACCCAGTACTTC.

Worth noting for this clonotype: The likely explanation is a read error, given a far larger clone one base away. This chain joins TRBV6-8 and TRBJ2-7; weak D call: TRBD2 (6 bases). Germline loops: CDR1 MNHGY, CDR2 SAAAGT. This CDR3 has 14 amino acids. Here the CDR3 reads CSSMGFSGSYEQYF. CDR3 nucleotides: TGTTCCAGCATGGGATTTAGCGGCTCCTACGAGCAGTACTTC.

The gene calls are TRBV5-1 and TRBJ2-7, with D perhaps matching TRBD1 (5 bases). V was clipped by 4 bases and J by 6 bases, with 17 bases between them. This CDR3 region has 14 residues. The germline CDR1 and CDR2 sequences are SGHRS and YFSETQ. The CDR3 DNA follows: TGCGCCAGCAGCATCAGTCTAGGGGTCGGCGAGCAGTACTTC. Amino acid sequence: CASSISLGVGEQYF.

Comment on this clonotype: The germline gene is not matched at one end of the junction; a read error may be the cause. The rearrangement links TRBV27 to TRBJ2-7, with D unclear. The length of the CDR3 is 12 residues. The germline V gene has CDR1 MNHEY and CDR2 SMNVEV (reference sequence). DNA for the CDR3: TGTGTCAGCAGTCCCTTTGGGGACGAGCAGTACTTC. Protein sequence: CVSSPFGDEQYF.

This clonotype was found a few times. The gene calls are TRBV7-9 and TRBJ2-5; TRBD2 might be the D (5 bases). Germline V gives CDR1 SEHNR, CDR2 FQNEAQ (reference sequence). The CDR3 spans 13 residues. Trimming removed 5 bases from V and 5 bases from J, with 12 bases in between. The CDR3 DNA reads as TGTGCCAGCAGCCCCACTAGAACGGAGACCCAGTACTTC. This codes for CASSPTRTETQYF.

In the case of this clonotype: One base away lies a much larger clone, so this may be a sequencing read error. V gene TRBV6-1 combines with J gene TRBJ1-6; D uncertain. V lost 4 bases and J 9 bases, leaving 16 bases between the germline ends. Germline loops: CDR1 MNHNS, CDR2 SASEGT. This CDR3 region has 15 residues. The CDR3 sequence is CASSGTKGLRSPLHF. The CDR3 coding sequence is TGTGCCAGCAGTGGAACTAAGGGTCTGCGTTCACCCCTCCACTTT.

Note on this clonotype: The conserved closing phenylalanine or tryptophan is absent in this CDR3, likely reflecting a read error. The V call is TRBV2, the J call TRBJ2-2, with D perhaps TRBD1 or TRBD2 (5 bases each). The CDR3 contains 14 residues. Per the germline V gene, CDR1 is SNHLY and CDR2 is FYNNEI. CDR3 bases: TGTGCCAGCACGGGGACGGCCAACACCTGGGAGCTGTTTCTT. Translating it yields CASTGTANTWELFL.

This clonotype was detected a few times. The chain combines TRBV5-1 with TRBJ2-3; D not resolved. CDR3 size: 15 residues. The V end lost 0 bases, the J end lost 0 bases, and 8 bases lay between the germline ends. Germline CDR1 is SGHRS and CDR2 is YFSETQ. Here the CDR3 reads CASSLADTSTDTQYF. CDR3 in DNA: TGCGCCAGCAGCTTGGCCGATACTAGCACAGATACGCAGTATTTT.

This clonotype has ten or more counts. V usage is TRBV30 and J usage is TRBJ1-3; 8 bases are shared with TRBD1. The length of the CDR3 is 15 residues. Germline loops: CDR1 GTSNPN, CDR2 SVGIG (reference sequence). V was pared by 4 bases and J by 4 bases, with 9 bases of the junction left unmatched. This CDR3 is CAWTFQGASGNTIYF. CDR3 bases: TGTGCCTGGACATTTCAGGGGGCGTCAGGAAACACCATATATTTT.

This clonotype was seen at least ten times. This chain connects TRBV9 to TRBJ2-1; D is possibly TRBD1 (5 bases). Germline V gene data show CDR1 as SGDLS and CDR2 as YYNGEE. Trimming stripped 0 bases from V and 3 bases from J, with 13 bases between. The length of the CDR3 is 16 residues. CDR3 DNA: TGTGCCAGCAGCGTAGATCGTCGACAGCGCTACAATGAGCAGTTCTTC. As protein: CASSVDRRQRYNEQFF.

This clonotype is labeled medium-sized. The chain combines TRBV12-3 or TRBV12-4 with TRBJ2-3; D unresolved. The CDR3 covers 14 residues. V lost 3 bases to trimming and J lost 6 bases, with 13 bases between them. CDR3 in DNA: TGTGCCAGCAGTTTTGGCAGTCCTTTGGATACGCAGTATTTT. It codes for CASSFGSPLDTQYF.

For this clonotype: A read error is possible here, since a much larger clone lies one base away. This chain connects TRBV7-6 to TRBJ2-5; D may be TRBD2 (5 bases). The V end lost 2 bases, the J end lost 5 bases, and 9 bases lay between the germline ends. The CDR3 has 13 amino acids. Per the germline V gene, CDR1 is SGHVS and CDR2 is FNYEAQ. The CDR3 DNA reads TGTGCCAGCAGCTTATTTTGGGAGGAGACCCAGTACTTC. This gives the protein CASSLFWEETQYF.

J is TRBJ1-6 and V is TRBV27; D gene uncertain. The V end lost 5 bases, the J end lost 8 bases, and 10 bases lay between the germline ends. The CDR3 runs to 13 residues. CDR1 and CDR2 (germline): MNHEY, SMNVEV (reference sequence). The CDR3 region has the DNA TGTGCCAGCAGTAAATTAGGTTATTCACCCCTCCACTTT. Its translation: CASSKLGYSPLHF.